This TCR beta chain comes out of a study of identical twins (TCRdb year 2016). Regarding the study in general: To test whether fetal clonotypes persist, the study used deep sequencing on TCR alpha and beta repertoires from monozygotic twins, unrelated adults of various ages, and cord blood. To rule out contamination, replicate twin experiments were performed at different times with different library preparation protocols. The full study reports these points: Invariant T cells such as MAIT and iNKT could partly confound zero-insertion analyses, though diverse VJ usage argued against this for most clonotypes. Excess twin sharing in beta out-of-frame sequences was weaker because fewer shared sequences lowered the signal-to-noise ratio. In monozygotic twins, out-of-frame TCR alpha sharing was systematically underestimated by recombination models, although the models agreed with sharing between unrelated individuals. Conclusions relied on cross-sectional statistical analysis, since the same donors could not be followed over many years. Compared with coincidental sharing between unrelated individuals, an excess of low generation-probability sequences was observed among out-of-frame TCR alpha sequences shared between twins. Abundant cord blood beta clonotypes had fewer insertions, young adult naive repertoires showed a similar but weaker trend, and memory repertoires showed no such trend.

This clonotype was detected only a few times. The specificity of this receptor is unknown. No base quality values were provided; no much bigger clone lies one nucleotide off. Library preparation was by 5' RACE. TCRdb shows the sequencer as Illumina HiSeq 2000. Template switching added a universal primer binding site, and the final cDNA carried a unique molecular identifier that allowed TCR cDNA molecules to be counted accurately. First-strand cDNA for TCR alpha and beta chains was synthesized from specific primers in the conserved constant-segment region. To control for contamination, each cDNA library was double barcoded with a SMART-Mk sample barcode plus Illumina barcodes. TruSeq adapter sequences along with Illumina sample barcodes were introduced in two successive PCR steps. The TCR alpha and beta cDNA libraries were sequenced on the Illumina HiSeq platform using custom primers. On the authors' methods: MiGEC processed the raw reads to extract unique molecular identifiers, while MiXCR was used to determine the CDR3 positions. For each individual, recombination models were inferred using an EM algorithm with the repgenHMM and IGoR tools. Shared clonotype analysis was performed with the tcR package in R, normalizing sharing by the product of cloneset sizes. To study raw recombination free of thymic and clonal selection effects, out-of-frame nonproductive sequences were analyzed. TCRdb reworked the public reads: Q25 trimming with fastp, MiXCR clone assembly, productive beta chains retained. Identical CDR3 protein sequences are pooled into one entry, listed with their most common genes and DNA. The V and J calls and clone size are TCRdb's, not the authors'. For this sample there are 230,000 or so distinct CDR3 sequences; about 9% appear just once. The ten largest clones represent around 3% of the sample.

Via the germline V gene, CDR1 is SQVTM and CDR2 ANQGSEA. Its CDR3 holds 14 amino acids, cysteine through phenylalanine. This entry keeps only the CDR3 DNA: 42 bases, framed from base 1. The junction carries 9 bases between V and J, which are trimmed by 1 base and 0 bases respectively. All donors were healthy Caucasians. The twin cohort consisted of three pairs of female monozygotic twins, all aged about 18 to 30 years. Positive isolation kits from Invitrogen were used to isolate CD4+ and CD8+ T cell populations. The data were also submitted as part of a second study, on yellow fever vaccine responses in identical twins. According to the second study: The authors reported that the T cell response to vaccination in identical twins appeared partly convergent and partly personalized. The study precisely tracked vaccine-responding T cell clones in identical twins.

The clonotype was recovered from a woman aged 18 to 35 in good health. In this chain, TRBV29-1 is recombined with TRBJ1-1, with the D segment identity uncertain. The sequenced material came from CD8+ T cells sorted from blood. The sequence in DNA is TGCAGCGTTGAAGGAGGAGGAGTGAACACTGAAGCTTTCTTT. Its protein reads: CSVEGGGVNTEAFF.